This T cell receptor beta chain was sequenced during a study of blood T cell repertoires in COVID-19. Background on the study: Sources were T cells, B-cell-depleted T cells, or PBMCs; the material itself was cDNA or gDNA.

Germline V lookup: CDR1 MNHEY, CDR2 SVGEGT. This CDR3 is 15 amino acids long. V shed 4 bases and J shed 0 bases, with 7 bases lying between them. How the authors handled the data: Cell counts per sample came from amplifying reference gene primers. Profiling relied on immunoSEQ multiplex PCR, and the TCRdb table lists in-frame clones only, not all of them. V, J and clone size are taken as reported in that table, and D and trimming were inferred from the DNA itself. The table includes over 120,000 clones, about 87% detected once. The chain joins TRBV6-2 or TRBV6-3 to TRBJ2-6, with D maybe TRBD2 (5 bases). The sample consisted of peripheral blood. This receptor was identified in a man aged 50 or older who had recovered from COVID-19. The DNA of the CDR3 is TGTGCCAGCAGTTTCGCGGGCTCTGGGGCCAACGTCCTGACTTTC. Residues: CASSFAGSGANVLTF.